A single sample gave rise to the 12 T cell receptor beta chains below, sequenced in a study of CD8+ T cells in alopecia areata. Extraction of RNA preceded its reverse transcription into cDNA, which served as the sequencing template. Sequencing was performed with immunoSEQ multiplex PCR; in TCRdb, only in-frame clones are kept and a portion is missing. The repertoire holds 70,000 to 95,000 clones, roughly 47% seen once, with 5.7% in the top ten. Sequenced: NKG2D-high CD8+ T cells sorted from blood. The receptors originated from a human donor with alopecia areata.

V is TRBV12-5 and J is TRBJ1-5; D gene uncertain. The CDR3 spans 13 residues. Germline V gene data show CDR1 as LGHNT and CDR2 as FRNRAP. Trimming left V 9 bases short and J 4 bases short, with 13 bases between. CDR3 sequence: CARFPTQNQPQHF. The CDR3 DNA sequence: TGTGCTAGATTCCCCACACAGAATCAGCCCCAGCATTTT.

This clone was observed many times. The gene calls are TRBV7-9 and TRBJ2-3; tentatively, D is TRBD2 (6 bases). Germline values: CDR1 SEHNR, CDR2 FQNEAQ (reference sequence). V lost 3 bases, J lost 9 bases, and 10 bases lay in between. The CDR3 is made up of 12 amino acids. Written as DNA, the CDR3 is TGTGCCAGCAGCTTGGGAGGCGCAACGCAGTATTTT. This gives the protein CASSLGGATQYF.

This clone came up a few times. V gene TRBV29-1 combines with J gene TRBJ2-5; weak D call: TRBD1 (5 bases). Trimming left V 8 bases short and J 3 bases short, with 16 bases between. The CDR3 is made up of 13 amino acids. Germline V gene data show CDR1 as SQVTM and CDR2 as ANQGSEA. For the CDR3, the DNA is TGCAGCCCCTATAGGGGATTGGAAGAGACCCAGTACTTC. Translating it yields CSPYRGLEETQYF. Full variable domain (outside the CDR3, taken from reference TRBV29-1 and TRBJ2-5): SAVISQKPSRDICQRGTSLTIQCQVDSQVTMMFWYRQQPGQSLTLIATANQGSEATYESGFVIDKFPISRPNLTFSTLTVSNMSPEDSSIYLCSPYRGLEETQYFGPGTRLLVL.

Here the CDR3 reads CASSLLTSGVRNEQFF. CDR3 bases: TGTGCCAGCAGTTTACTGACTAGCGGGGTTAGGAATGAGCAGTTCTTC. The chain joins TRBV27 to TRBJ2-1, with 11 positions matching TRBD2. Unmatched junction bases numbered 7, after V lost 2 bases and J lost 7 bases. Looked up from germline, CDR1 is MNHEY and CDR2 is SMNVEV (reference sequence). The CDR3 sequence is 16 residues long.

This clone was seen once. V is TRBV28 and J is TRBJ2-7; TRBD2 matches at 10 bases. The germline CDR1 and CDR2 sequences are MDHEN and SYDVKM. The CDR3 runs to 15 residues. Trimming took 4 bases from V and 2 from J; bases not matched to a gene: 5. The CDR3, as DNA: TGTGCCAGCAGTTCCTGGACTAGCGGTACCTACGAGCAGTACTTC. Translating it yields CASSSWTSGTYEQYF.

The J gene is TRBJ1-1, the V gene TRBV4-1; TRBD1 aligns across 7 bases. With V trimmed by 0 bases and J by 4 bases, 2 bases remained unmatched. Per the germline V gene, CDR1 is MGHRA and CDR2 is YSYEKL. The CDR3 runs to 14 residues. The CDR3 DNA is TGCGCCAGCAGCCAAGATCGGACAGGCACTGAAGCTTTCTTT. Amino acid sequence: CASSQDRTGTEAFF.

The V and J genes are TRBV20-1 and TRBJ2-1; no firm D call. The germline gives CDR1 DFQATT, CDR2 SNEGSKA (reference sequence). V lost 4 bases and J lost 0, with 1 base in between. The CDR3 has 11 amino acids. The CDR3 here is CSATSYNEQFF. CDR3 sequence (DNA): TGCAGTGCTACCTCCTACAATGAGCAGTTCTTC.

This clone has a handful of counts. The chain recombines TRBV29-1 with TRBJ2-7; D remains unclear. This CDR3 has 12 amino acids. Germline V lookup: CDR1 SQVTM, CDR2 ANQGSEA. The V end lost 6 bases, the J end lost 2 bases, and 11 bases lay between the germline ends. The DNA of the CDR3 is TGCAGCGTCCTCGGAACCACCTACGAGCAGTACTTC. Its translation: CSVLGTTYEQYF.

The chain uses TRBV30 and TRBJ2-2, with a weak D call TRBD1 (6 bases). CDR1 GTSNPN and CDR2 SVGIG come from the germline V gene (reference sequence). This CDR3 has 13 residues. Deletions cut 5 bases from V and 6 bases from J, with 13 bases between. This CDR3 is CAWDDRYAGELFF. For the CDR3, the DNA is TGTGCCTGGGATGACAGGTACGCCGGGGAGCTGTTTTTT.

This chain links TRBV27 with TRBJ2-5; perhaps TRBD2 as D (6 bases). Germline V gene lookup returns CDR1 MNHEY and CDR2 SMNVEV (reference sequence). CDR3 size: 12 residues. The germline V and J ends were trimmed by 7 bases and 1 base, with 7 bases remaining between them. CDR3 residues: CASMGGQETQYF. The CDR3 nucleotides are TGTGCCAGCATGGGGGGCCAAGAGACCCAGTACTTC.

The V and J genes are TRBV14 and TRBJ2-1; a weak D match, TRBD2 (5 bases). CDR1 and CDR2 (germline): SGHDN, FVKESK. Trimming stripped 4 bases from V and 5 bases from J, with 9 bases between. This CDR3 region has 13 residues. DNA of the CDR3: TGTGCCAGCAGCCGTGGACTCCACAATGAGCAGTTCTTC. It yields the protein CASSRGLHNEQFF.

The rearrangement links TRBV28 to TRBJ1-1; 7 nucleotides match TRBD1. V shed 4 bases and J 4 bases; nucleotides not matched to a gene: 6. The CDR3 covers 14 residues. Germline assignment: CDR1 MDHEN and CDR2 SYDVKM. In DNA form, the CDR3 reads TGTGCCAGCAGTTACAGGGGTGATCGCACTGAAGCTTTCTTT. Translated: CASSYRGDRTEAFF.